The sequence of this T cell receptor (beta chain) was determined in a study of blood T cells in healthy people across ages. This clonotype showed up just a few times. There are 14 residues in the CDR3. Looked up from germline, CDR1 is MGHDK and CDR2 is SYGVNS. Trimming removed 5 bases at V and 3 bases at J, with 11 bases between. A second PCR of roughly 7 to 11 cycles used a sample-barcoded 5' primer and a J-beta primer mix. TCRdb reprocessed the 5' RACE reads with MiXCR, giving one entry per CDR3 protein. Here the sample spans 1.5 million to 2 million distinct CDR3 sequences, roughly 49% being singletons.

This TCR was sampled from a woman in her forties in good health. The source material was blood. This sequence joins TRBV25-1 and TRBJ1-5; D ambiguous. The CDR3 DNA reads TGTGCCAGCAGTAACTACGGAAACAATCAGCCCCAGCATTTT. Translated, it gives CASSNYGNNQPQHF.